The clone carrying this TCR beta chain was picked up a small number of times. Its antigen is as yet unknown. The CDR3 is 13 residues long. Germline-derived CDR1 and CDR2 are SEHNR and FQNEAQ (reference sequence). V was trimmed by 1 base and J by 0 bases, leaving 3 bases between them. Profiling relied on immunoSEQ multiplex PCR, and the TCRdb table lists in-frame clones only, not all of them. The sample contains some 88,000 clones, more than 85% of which appear only once. The data originate from a study of graft-versus-host responses after intestinal transplantation. Study in general: Anti-thymocyte globulin served as induction for all recipients, who then took tacrolimus and steroids for three to four years. The study's findings and limits: Graft-donor T cell macrochimerism coincided with high graft-versus-host to host-versus-graft clonal ratios in allografts.

The chain recombines TRBV7-9 with TRBJ2-5; no clear D gene. The source is a human donor who received an intestinal transplant. Source: unstimulated CD8+ T cells sorted from spleen or lymph node cells, taken before intestinal transplant. In DNA form, the CDR3 reads TGTGCCAGCAGCTTAGGTAACCAAGAGACCCAGTACTTC. Its protein product is CASSLGNQETQYF.